This T cell receptor beta chain was sequenced during a study of T-cell reconstitution after alpha-beta-depleted transplantation in children. Using unique molecular identifiers, the investigators prepared the TCRbeta library. TCRdb called the PCR reads again in MiXCR, with one record for every CDR3 protein. The sample yields about 340,000 distinct CDR3 sequences, over 9% seen once. This CDR3 contains 15 residues. Germline V gene lookup returns CDR1 LGHDT and CDR2 YNNKEL (reference sequence). Trimming cost V 6 bases and J 3 bases; bases outside gene matches: 6. The sample in question was PBMCs from the stem cell graft donor, obtained from the stem cell graft. This rearrangement joins TRBV3-1 to TRBJ2-5; TRBD2 aligns across 11 bases. This clonotype was sampled from a human donor who donated a stem cell graft to a child with acute lymphoblastic leukemia. DNA for the CDR3: TGTGCCAGCAGTCCGAAACTAGCGGGAGAAGAGACCCAGTACTTC. Its protein is CASSPKLAGEETQYF.